The 8 T cell receptor beta chains listed next were all sequenced from one sample in a study of T cell responses to AZD1222 COVID-19 vaccine. Profiling relied on immunoSEQ multiplex PCR, and the TCRdb table lists in-frame clones only, not all of them. The sample records around 130,000 clones, roughly nine tenths being singletons. Sequenced here: peripheral blood, sampled 28 days after the second AZD1222 dose. Source of these receptors: an adult who received the AZD1222 COVID-19 vaccine.

This chain uses TRBV10-3 with TRBJ2-3; TRBD2 might be the D (5 bases). This CDR3 is built from 14 residues. Germline V gene lookup returns CDR1 ENHRY and CDR2 SYGVKD. The ends were cut back, 10 bases at V and 4 bases at J, with 18 bases in the middle. The CDR3 reads CATLDELGADTQYF. The CDR3 DNA sequence: TGTGCCACGTTGGACGAACTAGGTGCAGATACGCAGTATTTT.

V gene TRBV5-5 combines with J gene TRBJ2-3; no reliable D call. CDR3 length equals 15 residues. The V end lost 0 bases, the J end lost 5 bases, and 13 bases lay between the germline ends. Germline values: CDR1 SGHKS, CDR2 YYEKEE (reference sequence). The CDR3 DNA is TGTGCCAGCAGCTTGGGGACGGGTAAAGGAGATACGCAGTATTTT. Its translation is CASSLGTGKGDTQYF.

This clone showed up just once. The rearrangement joins TRBV18 to TRBJ1-1; D is unresolved. The germline CDR1 and CDR2 sequences are KGHSH and LQKENI. Trimming shortened V by 3 bases and J by 1 base, and 6 bases separated the two germline ends. CDR3 length: 13 residues. The CDR3 DNA follows: TGTGCCAGCTCACCTGGATCGAACACTGAAGCTTTCTTT. Translation: CASSPGSNTEAFF.

The rearrangement links TRBV7-8 to TRBJ1-1; D is perhaps TRBD1 (6 bases). CDR3 length: 14 amino acids. Looked up from germline, CDR1 is SGHVS and CDR2 is FQNEAQ. V lost 2 bases and J 4 bases, leaving 11 bases between the germline ends. DNA of the CDR3: TGTGCCAGCAGCTTAAGGGGGGCGGGCACTGAAGCTTTCTTT. Protein product: CASSLRGAGTEAFF.

The gene calls are TRBV19 and TRBJ1-5, with D maybe TRBD1 (5 bases). This CDR3 has 16 amino acids. The V end lost 6 bases, the J end lost 4 bases, and 19 bases lay between the germline ends. In germline, CDR1 is LNHDA, CDR2 SQIVND (reference sequence). The CDR3 coding sequence is TGTGCCAGTAGAGACATGGTAGGGGCCTGGAATCAGCCCCAGCATTTT. Its translation is CASRDMVGAWNQPQHF.

This chain connects TRBV7-2 to TRBJ2-5; possible D gene TRBD2, 5 bases. Germline-derived CDR1 and CDR2 are SGHTA and FQGNSA. The CDR3 length is 13 residues. Trimming left V 5 bases short and J 5 bases short, with 12 bases between. This CDR3 is CASSPAREETQYF. The CDR3 bases are TGTGCCAGCAGCCCCGCGAGGGAGGAGACCCAGTACTTC.

V is TRBV18 and J is TRBJ2-2; D possibly corresponds to TRBD2 (6 bases). The CDR3 sequence is 17 residues long. V gave up 1 base and J gave up 6 bases, with 18 bases separating them. Germline lookup yields CDR1 KGHSH and CDR2 LQKENI. CDR3 protein: CASSPRREGWRAGELFF. In DNA, the CDR3 is TGTGCCAGCTCACCACGAAGAGAGGGCTGGAGGGCCGGGGAGCTGTTTTTT.

CDR3 nucleotide sequence: TGTGCCAGTAGTCCAGGGGCGTCTAATGAAAAACTGTTTTTT. Translation gives CASSPGASNEKLFF. This chain uses TRBV19 with TRBJ1-4; possibly TRBD1 for D (6 bases). V lost 5 bases and J lost 3, with 10 bases in between. The CDR3 runs to 14 residues. From germline, CDR1 is LNHDA and CDR2 SQIVND (reference sequence). Supplemented by reference TRBV19 and TRBJ1-4, the full variable domain reads DGGITQSPKYLFRKEGQNVTLSCEQNLNHDAMYWYRQDPGQGLRLIYYSQIVNDFQKGDIAEGYSVSREKKESFPLTVTSAQKNPTAFYLCASSPGASNEKLFFGSGTQLSVL.